This T cell receptor (beta chain) was observed in a study of CD8+CD57+ T cells in acquired aplastic anemia. Overall study results and limits: The number of CD8+ CDR3 sequences shared by patients and controls was about 27. Total CD4+ and CD8+ pools in patients were more diverse than the CD8+CD57+ cells of those patients.

This CDR3 region has 12 residues. Germline V gene sequence: CDR1 LNHDA, CDR2 SQIVND (reference sequence). Trimming removed 8 bases from V and 4 bases from J, with 11 bases in between. Before being chosen for sequencing, patients had shown CD8+CD57+ cell expansion by flow cytometry. Blood was sampled before the patients had received any therapy. This clonotype was seen ten or more times. The antigen is unknown. CDR3 and TCR beta VDJ profiling relied on a genomic DNA template. TCRdb used MiXCR to reprocess the reads, holding one entry per CDR3 protein. The table has 15,000 to 20,000 distinct CDR3 sequences, 30% to 45% seen once.

The sequence was obtained from a human donor with aplastic anemia. This chain links TRBV19 with TRBJ1-1, with a weak D call TRBD1 (5 bases). The sample taken for sequencing was CD8+CD57+ T cells sorted from PBMCs. The subset is: bead-enriched CD8+CD57+ effector memory T cells from SAA patients. The CDR3 protein is CASAPGSTEAFF. CDR3 DNA sequence: TGTGCCAGTGCTCCAGGGTCCACTGAAGCTTTCTTT.